Below, 21 T cell receptor beta chains from the same sample are listed, as sequenced in a study of shared clonotypes between healthy human individuals. Repertoires were generated with immunoSEQ multiplex PCR, while TCRdb's copy carries only in-frame clones and drops some. The repertoire consists of roughly 770,000 clones, with 90% to 98% occurring once and the leading ten covering less than 0.3%. It was CD45RO-negative cells, positively selected for CCR7, that made up naive CD8 cells, with terminally differentiated effector memory CD45RA+ cells excluded. The specimen sequenced was naive CD8+ T cells sorted from blood. The source of these receptors is a man younger than 40 in good health.

The chain is built from TRBV27 and TRBJ2-7, with TRBD2 identical over 8 bases. Trimming removed 5 bases from V and 6 bases from J; junction bases left unmatched: 12. The V gene's germline CDR1 is MNHEY and CDR2 SMNVEV (reference sequence). This CDR3 spans 15 amino acids. The CDR3 region has the DNA TGTGCCAGCAGTCCAGTCGCGGGAGGAGGAATCGAGCAGTACTTC. This gives the protein CASSPVAGGGIEQYF.

This clone has a handful of counts. The chain couples TRBV7-9 to TRBJ2-5, with no clear D. V shed 8 bases and J shed 5 bases, with 12 bases lying between them. This CDR3 has 12 residues. Germline V gene data show CDR1 as SEHNR and CDR2 as FQNEAQ (reference sequence). The CDR3 sequence: CASGLGLETQYF. CDR3 DNA: TGTGCCAGCGGTTTAGGGTTGGAGACCCAGTACTTC.

This chain joins TRBV10-2 and TRBJ1-1; a possible D gene is TRBD1 (6 bases). V was cut by 7 bases and J by 3 bases, with 15 bases left in between. CDR1 is WSHSY, CDR2 SAAADI, per germline. The CDR3 length is 14 residues. The CDR3 loop reads CASTRGVLDTEAFF. CDR3 coding DNA: TGCGCCAGCACCAGGGGTGTTTTAGACACTGAAGCTTTCTTT.

V and J are TRBV5-6 and TRBJ2-3; D is possibly TRBD2 (5 bases). Trimming pared 1 base from V and 5 bases from J, leaving 11 bases between. From germline, CDR1 is SGHDT and CDR2 YYEEEE. CDR3 length: 14 residues. CDR3: CASSLIGIEDTQYF. Here the CDR3 DNA reads TGTGCCAGCAGCTTGATCGGGATAGAAGATACGCAGTATTTT.

The rearrangement joins TRBV4-2 to TRBJ2-7; D gene ambiguous. The CDR3 covers 15 residues. Germline CDR1 is LGHNA and CDR2 is YNFKEQ. V was clipped by 1 base and J by 2 bases, with 12 bases between them. Here the CDR3 reads CASSQAIDAAYEQYF. In DNA form, the CDR3 reads TGTGCCAGCAGCCAAGCTATCGACGCAGCCTACGAGCAGTACTTC.

The chain employs TRBV15 and TRBJ2-7; 7 nucleotides line up with TRBD1. Trimming removed 1 base from V and 4 bases from J; junction bases left unmatched: 10. CDR1 is LNHNV, CDR2 YYDKDF, per germline (reference sequence). This CDR3 spans 16 amino acids. This chain's CDR3 is CATSRGQGEGLYEQYF. In DNA form, the CDR3 reads TGTGCCACCAGCAGAGGACAGGGAGAAGGCCTTTACGAGCAGTACTTC.

This clone was seen just once. A junction boundary mismatches the germline segment, possibly from a read error. This specimen includes other DNA sequences encoding the same CDR3. The V call is TRBV7-9, the J call TRBJ2-7; D possibly corresponds to TRBD1 (5 bases). The CDR3 length is 13 residues. CDR1 and CDR2 from the germline V gene are SEHNR and FQNEAQ (reference sequence). The CDR3 sequence is CASSLDSTYEQYF. Written as DNA, the CDR3 is TGTGCCAGCAGTTTAGACAGTACCTACGAGCAGTACTTC.

The chain links TRBV10-2 to TRBJ2-7, with D uncertain. Trimming removed 8 bases from V and 3 bases from J, with 17 bases in between. The CDR3 covers 14 residues. The germline CDR1 and CDR2 sequences are WSHSY and SAAADI. The CDR3 sequence: CASSPGQSFYEQYF. CDR3 sequence (DNA): TGCGCCAGCTCCCCGGGCCAGTCTTTCTACGAGCAGTACTTC.

The gene calls are TRBV4-3 and TRBJ2-7; D call uncertain. CDR3 length equals 16 residues. CDR1 and CDR2 (germline): LGHNA, YSLEER. V gave up 4 bases and J gave up 0 bases, with 16 bases separating them. This CDR3 reads CASSLHEDPSSYEQYF. CDR3 DNA: TGCGCCAGCAGCCTCCATGAAGACCCAAGCTCCTACGAGCAGTACTTC.

This chain joins TRBV19 and TRBJ2-7, with D possibly being TRBD1 (6 bases). The germline V gene encodes CDR1 LNHDA and CDR2 SQIVND (reference sequence). The ends were cut back, 9 bases at V and 4 bases at J, with 19 bases in the middle. The CDR3 spans 14 residues. The CDR3, as DNA: TGTGCCAGCCAATACAAAGGGGGTGGATACGAGCAGTACTTC. Translated, it gives CASQYKGGGYEQYF.

This clone was counted only a few times. The rearrangement joins TRBV19 to TRBJ1-5, with D maybe TRBD1 (6 bases). Germline V gives CDR1 LNHDA, CDR2 SQIVND (reference sequence). V was shortened by 4 bases and J by 0 bases, with 10 bases between the two germline ends. This CDR3 comprises 15 residues. The CDR3 is CASSNGQYSNQPQHF. The DNA for the CDR3 is TGTGCCAGTAGTAACGGACAGTATAGCAATCAGCCCCAGCATTTT.

This chain connects TRBV7-8 to TRBJ2-7, with unresolved D. The CDR3 covers 17 residues. The germline V gene encodes CDR1 SGHVS and CDR2 FQNEAQ. V lost 1 base to trimming and J lost 5 bases, with 21 bases between them. As DNA, the CDR3 is TGTGCCAGCAGCTTAGGAGTTAGAAAGGGAAGGGCCCACGAGCAGTACTTC. It codes for CASSLGVRKGRAHEQYF.

The rearrangement links TRBV7-9 to TRBJ2-5, with TRBD2 matching over 10 bases. The CDR3 spans 17 residues. Germline V gene lookup returns CDR1 SEHNR and CDR2 FQNEAQ (reference sequence). The V segment lost 1 base and the J segment 3 bases; nucleotides outside the gene matches: 8. DNA for the CDR3: TGTGCCAGCAGCTTAGTAGCTAGCGGGAGACGTGAAGAGACCCAGTACTTC. The encoded protein is CASSLVASGRREETQYF. Drawing the rest from reference TRBV7-9 and TRBJ2-5, the complete variable domain is DTGVSQNPRHKITKRGQNVTFRCDPISEHNRLYWYRQTLGQGPEFLTYFQNEAQLEKSRLLSDRFSAERPKGSFSTLEIQRTEQGDSAMYLCASSLVASGRREETQYFGPGTRLLVL.

V gene TRBV29-1 combines with J gene TRBJ2-2, with no clear D. Trimming took off 1 base at V and 7 bases at J, with 4 bases between the two ends. The germline V gene encodes CDR1 SQVTM and CDR2 ANQGSEA. The CDR3 extends over 11 amino acids. CDR3 nucleotides: TGCAGCGTTGAAGTCATCGGGGAGCTGTTTTTT. Translated: CSVEVIGELFF.

This clone has only one observation. One end of the junction does not line up with germline, which may come from a read error. The chain uses TRBV6-5 and TRBJ2-3, with D possibly being TRBD1 or TRBD2 (5 bases each). The CDR3 is 15 amino acids. From germline, CDR1 is MNHEY and CDR2 SVGAGI. The CDR3 sequence: CASSYYGTSTDTQYF. DNA of the CDR3: TGTGCCAGCAGCTACTACGGGACCAGCACAGATACGCAGTATTTT.

The chain has TRBV18 and TRBJ2-7; perhaps TRBD2 as D (5 bases). In germline, CDR1 is KGHSH, CDR2 LQKENI. The CDR3 extends over 14 amino acids. The V end lost 2 bases, the J end lost 4 bases, and 12 bases lay between the germline ends. The CDR3 is CASSPEAPGYEQYF. The CDR3 DNA reads as TGTGCCAGCTCACCAGAGGCACCGGGGTACGAGCAGTACTTC. The variable domain in full, completed from reference TRBV18 and TRBJ2-7, reads NAGVMQNPRHLVRRRGQEARLRCSPMKGHSHVYWYRQLPEEGLKFMVYLQKENIIDESGMPKERFSAEFPKEGPSILRIQQVVRGDSAAYFCASSPEAPGYEQYFGPGTRLTVT.

CDR3 bases: TGTGCCAGCAGCGGTATAGCGCGAAACACCGGGGAGCTGTTTTTT. This gives the protein CASSGIARNTGELFF. This chain uses TRBV9 with TRBJ2-2; D possibly corresponds to TRBD2 (5 bases). CDR1 is SGDLS and CDR2 is YYNGEE in the germline V gene. CDR3 length: 15 amino acids. Between the trimmed V and J ends, which lost 3 bases and 2 bases, there was a span of 11 bases.

The rearrangement uses TRBV5-6 and TRBJ2-7; D is perhaps TRBD1 or TRBD2 (5 bases each). Germline CDR1 and CDR2: SGHDT and YYEEEE. The CDR3 is made up of 14 amino acids. The germline V and J ends were trimmed by 2 bases and 4 bases, with 13 bases remaining between them. Here the CDR3 DNA reads TGTGCCAGCAGCTTAGGGACGTCGATGTACGAGCAGTACTTC. Translated, it gives CASSLGTSMYEQYF.

J is TRBJ2-1 and V is TRBV5-4; 13 positions agree with TRBD2. Germline V gene lookup returns CDR1 SGHNT and CDR2 YYREEE (reference sequence). V trimming: 3 bases; J trimming: 6 bases; junction bases outside the gene matches: 9. This CDR3 has 17 amino acids. In nucleotides, the CDR3 is TGTGCCAGCAGCTCGGAGCCGGGACTAGCGGGAACCAATGAGCAGTTCTTC. Translated, it gives CASSSEPGLAGTNEQFF.

This chain connects TRBV14 to TRBJ2-3; 7 positions agree with TRBD1. CDR1 SGHDN and CDR2 FVKESK come from the germline V gene. The CDR3 extends over 19 amino acids. Unmatched junction bases numbered 14, after V lost 0 bases and J lost 2 bases. The DNA for the CDR3 is TGTGCCAGCAGCCAAGACTTGTCTGGACAGGCATTGCTCACAGATACGCAGTATTTT. Encoded protein: CASSQDLSGQALLTDTQYF.

This chain joins TRBV2 and TRBJ2-2, with 9 bases identical to TRBD1. The CDR3 contains 18 residues. Trimming removed 7 bases from V and 5 bases from J; junction bases left unmatched: 17. The germline gives CDR1 SNHLY, CDR2 FYNNEI. CDR3 amino acids: CASTGDMGQGLVTGELFF. CDR3 DNA sequence: TGTGCCAGCACCGGAGATATGGGACAGGGTTTGGTAACCGGGGAGCTGTTTTTT.